The T cell receptor beta chain described here comes from a study of T cells in tumors and immune-related adverse events. Germline V gives CDR1 SGHTA, CDR2 FQGNSA. Trimming cost V 8 bases and J 2 bases, with 12 bases left between them. The CDR3 runs to 13 residues. Data came from immunoSEQ multiplex PCR; TCRdb stores just in-frame clones and leaves some out. The sample includes roughly 23,000 clones, about 89% of them seen just once. The input for sequencing was lymph node tissue, taken from a patient treated with anti-PD-1 therapy. This receptor was taken from a female donor with metastatic renal cell carcinoma. This chain connects TRBV7-2 to TRBJ1-2; tentatively, D is TRBD1 (5 bases). In nucleotides, the CDR3 is TGTGCCAGCCGGGGGGTCAGAAACTATGGCTACACCTTC. Translation: CASRGVRNYGYTF.